One sample yielded the 6 T cell receptor beta chains listed below, sequenced in a study of blood T cell repertoires in COVID-19. TCRdb keeps only in-frame clones here, not all; method: immunoSEQ multiplex PCR. Of approximately 400,000 clones detected, 88% appear once; the ten largest clones hold roughly 1.2%. The sample was PBMCs or T cells enriched from blood (not recorded which). The receptors shown here come from a woman between 18 and 30 years old who had recovered from COVID-19.

This chain joins TRBV2 and TRBJ1-5; TRBD1 agrees at 7 bases. The ends lost 6 bases at V and 6 bases at J; junction bases unmatched: 5. Germline-derived CDR1 and CDR2 are SNHLY and FYNNEI. CDR3 length: 13 residues. The CDR3 DNA reads as TGTGCCAGCAGAGTTACAGGGGCTCAGCCCCAGCATTTT. Its protein product is CASRVTGAQPQHF.

This rearrangement joins TRBV6-2 or TRBV6-3 to TRBJ2-3; possible D gene TRBD2, 5 bases. The germline V gene has CDR1 MNHEY and CDR2 SVGEGT. Trimming removed 2 bases from V and 5 bases from J, with 17 bases in between. The CDR3 runs 16 residues. DNA of the CDR3: TGTGCCAGCAGTTACACAAAGGACTCGCTGGTAGATACGCAGTATTTT. Protein product: CASSYTKDSLVDTQYF.

V is TRBV7-6 and J is TRBJ1-4, with no clear D. Germline V lookup: CDR1 SGHVS, CDR2 FNYEAQ. The CDR3 has 17 amino acids. Trimming removed 5 bases from V and 4 bases from J, with 20 bases in between. In DNA, the CDR3 is TGTGCCAGCAGCGGCCGTTCCCGGGAGCTGAATAATGAAAAACTGTTTTTT. This sequence encodes CASSGRSRELNNEKLFF. Looking up the rest from reference TRBV7-6 and TRBJ1-4 gives the full variable domain: GAGVSQSPRYKVTKRGQDVALRCDPISGHVSLYWYRQALGQGPEFLTYFNYEAQQDKSGLPNDRFSAERPEGSISTLTIQRTEQRDSAMYRCASSGRSRELNNEKLFFGSGTQLSVL.

This clone was seen only once. This chain connects TRBV3-1 (or the pseudogene TRBV3-2) to TRBJ2-2; D remains unclear. V was trimmed by 0 bases and J by 1 base, leaving 15 bases between them. Germline V gives CDR1 LGHDT, CDR2 YNNKEL (reference sequence). The CDR3 contains 18 residues. DNA for the CDR3: TGTGCCAGCAGCCAAGATATCACACCCCCTGGGAACACCGGGGAGCTGTTTTTT. This translates into CASSQDITPPGNTGELFF.

CDR3 sequence reads: CASSPRLQTQGFTQYF. The DNA for the CDR3 is TGTGCCAGCAGTCCCCGGCTCCAAACCCAGGGTTTTACGCAGTATTTT. The chain is built from TRBV27 and TRBJ2-3; tentative D call: TRBD1 (5 bases). The CDR3 runs 16 residues. From germline, CDR1 is MNHEY and CDR2 SMNVEV (reference sequence). V was pared by 5 bases and J by 8 bases, with 23 bases between.

The V gene is TRBV7-9, the J gene TRBJ2-2; D is possibly TRBD2 (5 bases). CDR1 and CDR2 (germline): SEHNR, FQNEAQ (reference sequence). The length of the CDR3 is 15 residues. Trimming took off 6 bases at V and 6 bases at J, with 17 bases between the two ends. CDR3: CASRYPRGRSGELFF. The DNA for the CDR3 is TGTGCCAGCAGATATCCACGGGGAAGGTCCGGGGAGCTGTTTTTT.